This T cell receptor (beta chain) derives from a study of cytomegalovirus exposure and HLA in healthy donors. Study-level information: The same platform was used for the roughly 120 validation repertoires and the approximately 670 first-cohort repertoires, a later analysis reported. Study-wide points: 150 to 200 TCR beta chains were listed as cytomegalovirus-associated. For cytomegalovirus status, the classifier reportedly gave diagnoses with high specificity and sensitivity. In vitro checks showed that a few CMV-associated chains really do target CMV antigens.

The CDR3 loop spans 19 amino acids. The V and J ends lost 5 bases and 0 bases, in that order; junction bases with no gene match: 15. Looked up from germline, CDR1 is SGDLS and CDR2 is YYNGEE. A word on this clone: Its antigen is unknown.

TCRdb keeps only in-frame clones here, not all; method: immunoSEQ multiplex PCR. The table includes 150,000 to 200,000 clones, 86% detected once. Input material: PBMCs. The chain combines TRBV9 with TRBJ1-5; 9 nucleotides line up with TRBD1. The clonotype comes from a woman between 18 and 29 years old in good health and CMV-seronegative. The CDR3 loop is CASRPWKRGTGNSNQPQHF. CDR3 DNA: TGTGCCAGCAGGCCTTGGAAACGCGGGACAGGGAATAGCAATCAGCCCCAGCATTTT.